Shown below are 26 T cell receptor beta chains from a single sample sequenced in a study of cytomegalovirus exposure and HLA in healthy donors (dated by TCRdb to about 2017). Libraries were constructed by the immunoSEQ multiplex PCR assay. A mixture of 60 forward primers for TCR Vbeta segments and 13 reverse primers for TCR Jbeta segments was used in the multiplex PCR. Held by TCRdb, this immuneACCESS table contains in-frame sequences only and omits some clones. Under half of the omission traces to an unresolved V gene where checked; the cause of the rest is unknown. In this sample the table shows some 160,000 clones, roughly 85% of which occur a single time. Together, the top ten hold 2% to 3% of the sample. Material for sequencing was PBMCs. All receptors come from a man between 25 and 39 years old in good health and CMV-seropositive.

This chain uses TRBV6-1 with TRBJ2-5; TRBD2 agrees at 9 bases. The J call is doubtful: the DNA matches TRBJ2-7 better. The germline V gene has CDR1 MNHNS and CDR2 SASEGT. The CDR3 length is 15 residues. The CDR3 loop reads CASRVSAGGIYEQYF. In DNA form, the CDR3 reads TGTGCCAGCAGGGTCTCAGCGGGAGGTATTTACGAGCAGTACTTC.

A word on this clone: One junction end does not reproduce the germline sequence, and a read error may be involved. The sample carries other DNA sequences with the same CDR3. The rearrangement links TRBV6-1 to TRBJ2-7; 11 nucleotides align to TRBD2. CDR3 length: 15 amino acids. Per the germline V gene, CDR1 is MNHNS and CDR2 is SASEGT. Here the CDR3 reads CASSEDTSGSYEQYF. The CDR3 region has the DNA TGTGCCAGTAGTGAAGATACTAGCGGGAGCTACGAGCAGTACTTC.

The rearrangement uses TRBV6-1 and TRBJ1-1; 7 bases align to TRBD1. The J segment lost 5 bases and the V segment lost 8 bases, leaving 11 bases of the junction unmatched. The germline CDR1 and CDR2 sequences are MNHNS and SASEGT. This CDR3 is 14 amino acids long. The CDR3 sequence is CASPKTGLGTEAFF. CDR3 DNA: TGTGCCAGCCCGAAGACAGGGTTGGGGACTGAAGCTTTCTTT.

The chain uses TRBV15 and TRBJ1-3; D is perhaps TRBD1 (5 bases). The length of the CDR3 is 18 residues. Between the trimmed V and J ends, which lost 0 bases and 3 bases, there was a span of 18 bases. Germline V gene lookup returns CDR1 LNHNV and CDR2 YYDKDF (reference sequence). The CDR3: CATSRDTSSRTLGNTIYF. The CDR3 region has the DNA TGTGCCACCAGCAGAGATACCTCCTCAAGGACACTTGGAAACACCATATATTTT. The whole variable domain, filled in from reference TRBV15 and TRBJ1-3, reads DAMVIQNPRYQVTQFGKPVTLSCSQTLNHNVMYWYQQKSSQAPKLLFHYYDKDFNNEADTPDNFQSRRPNTSFCFLDIRSPGLGDTAMYLCATSRDTSSRTLGNTIYFGEGSWLTVV.

V usage is TRBV14 and J usage is TRBJ2-3, with 7 bases identical to TRBD1. This CDR3 is 14 amino acids long. J gave up 3 bases and V 4 bases, and 4 bases lay outside the gene matches. The V gene's germline CDR1 is SGHDN and CDR2 FVKESK. CDR3 sequence reads: CASSRRQGTDTQYF. The CDR3 nucleotides read TGTGCCAGCAGCCGCCGACAGGGAACAGATACGCAGTATTTT.

This sequence joins TRBV5-4 and TRBJ2-7, with TRBD1 matching over 7 bases. Losses at the gene ends were 2 bases for V and 3 bases for J; bases not matched to a gene: 8. The germline gives CDR1 SGHNT, CDR2 YYREEE (reference sequence). This CDR3 is built from 15 residues. The CDR3 reads CASSLLRDSHYEQYV. In DNA, the CDR3 is TGTGCCAGCAGCTTACTCCGGGACAGTCACTACGAGCAGTACGTC.

The chain uses TRBV5-1 and TRBJ2-5; D perhaps matches TRBD2 (6 bases). CDR3 length equals 15 residues. CDR1 is SGHRS, CDR2 YFSETQ, per germline. The V end was cut by 2 bases, the J end by 5 bases, with 16 bases between. CDR3 in DNA: TGCGCCAGCAGCTTCCGCGGGGCGGAGGGGGAGACCCAGTACTTC. Translated: CASSFRGAEGETQYF. The complete variable domain, with remaining parts taken from reference TRBV5-1 and TRBJ2-5, reads KAGVTQTPRYLIKTRGQQVTLSCSPISGHRSVSWYQQTPGQGLQFLFEYFSETQRNKGNFPGRFSGRQFSNSRSEMNVSTLELGDSALYLCASSFRGAEGETQYFGPGTRLLVL.

This sequence joins TRBV7-9 and TRBJ2-2; a weak D match, TRBD1 (5 bases). V lost 2 bases to trimming and J lost 3 bases, with 16 bases between them. This CDR3 is 17 amino acids long. Germline V gene sequence: CDR1 SEHNR, CDR2 FQNEAQ (reference sequence). CDR3 amino acids: CASSLLGAGFYTGELFF. CDR3 bases: TGTGCCAGCAGCTTACTTGGGGCAGGATTTTACACCGGGGAGCTGTTTTTT.

This chain joins TRBV2 and TRBJ1-5, with D possibly being TRBD1 (6 bases). Germline CDR1 reads SNHLY; CDR2 reads FYNNEI. V was shortened by 6 bases and J by 6 bases, with 15 bases between the two germline ends. This CDR3 spans 14 amino acids. Here the CDR3 reads CASSLQGRAQPQHF. CDR3 bases: TGTGCCAGCAGCTTACAGGGCCGGGCTCAGCCCCAGCATTTT. The full variable domain, its missing parts supplied by reference TRBV2 and TRBJ1-5, is EPEVTQTPSHQVTQMGQEVILRCVPISNHLYFYWYRQILGQKVEFLVSFYNNEISEKSEIFDDQFSVERPDGSNFTLKIRSTKLEDSAMYFCASSLQGRAQPQHFGDGTRLSIL.

Only one count was recorded for this clone. The chain has TRBV18 and TRBJ2-2; unclear D gene. This CDR3 has 13 residues. In germline, CDR1 is KGHSH, CDR2 LQKENI. V shed 0 bases and J shed 4 bases, with 3 bases lying between them. The chain's CDR3 is CASSPPSTGELFF. The CDR3 nucleotides are TGTGCCAGCTCACCACCCTCCACCGGGGAGCTGTTTTTT.

The chain recombines TRBV18 with TRBJ2-5; D is perhaps TRBD1 (5 bases). The CDR3 extends over 15 amino acids. Germline V gene sequence: CDR1 KGHSH, CDR2 LQKENI. The ends were cut back, 3 bases at V and 5 bases at J, with 16 bases in the middle. The CDR3 DNA is TGTGCCAGCTCACCGTGGCGCAGGGATGTTGAGACCCAGTACTTC. It encodes CASSPWRRDVETQYF.

The V gene is TRBV10-2, the J gene TRBJ2-5; D unclear. The J call may be in error: the DNA end matches TRBJ2-7 better. The V gene's germline CDR1 is WSHSY and CDR2 SAAADI. The CDR3 loop spans 13 amino acids. In DNA form, the CDR3 reads TGCGCCAGCATGGAGAGAGGCTCCTACGAGCAGTACTTC. Translating gives CASMERGSYEQYF.

The rearrangement uses TRBV5-1 and TRBJ2-1, with 11 bases identical to TRBD2. Trimming removed 5 bases from V and 8 bases from J; junction bases left unmatched: 15. The germline gives CDR1 SGHRS, CDR2 YFSETQ. The CDR3 spans 17 residues. CDR3 nucleotide sequence: TGCGCCAGCAGTCGCACAGTAGCGGGAGGGCTCATGTATGAGCAGTTCTTC. Amino acids: CASSRTVAGGLMYEQFF. The entire variable domain, with the rest obtained from reference TRBV5-1 and TRBJ2-1, is as follows: KAGVTQTPRYLIKTRGQQVTLSCSPISGHRSVSWYQQTPGQGLQFLFEYFSETQRNKGNFPGRFSGRQFSNSRSEMNVSTLELGDSALYLCASSRTVAGGLMYEQFFGPGTRLTVL.

Concerning this clone itself: One end of the junction fails to match germline, which may point to a read error. The chain combines TRBV10-3 with TRBJ2-7, with a possible D match to TRBD1 (5 bases). This CDR3 is built from 16 residues. Germline V lookup: CDR1 ENHRY, CDR2 SYGVKD. The CDR3 DNA follows: TGTGCCAGCAGTTACTCGATTCAGTGGGGCACCTACGAGCAGTACTTC. Amino acids: CASSYSIQWGTYEQYF.

V usage is TRBV18 and J usage is TRBJ1-1, with a tentative D call TRBD1 (5 bases). The CDR3 has 15 amino acids. Germline CDR1 reads KGHSH; CDR2 reads LQKENI. V was trimmed by 5 bases and J by 0 bases, leaving 13 bases between them. The CDR3 sequence is CASSGRGTLNTEAFF. The CDR3 nucleotides are TGTGCCAGCTCAGGTCGGGGGACTTTGAACACTGAAGCTTTCTTT.

J is TRBJ1-1 and V is TRBV5-1; D remains unclear. This CDR3 spans 12 amino acids. Between the trimmed V and J ends, which lost 2 bases and 7 bases, there was a span of 9 bases. Germline-derived CDR1 and CDR2 are SGHRS and YFSETQ. This CDR3 reads CASSLSLSEAFF. The CDR3 nucleotides read TGCGCCAGCAGCTTAAGTCTCAGTGAAGCTTTCTTT.

This clone was detected once. Other nucleotide sequences in the sample specify the same CDR3. This chain uses TRBV4-3 with TRBJ2-5; D call uncertain. The CDR3 spans 15 residues. Germline V gives CDR1 LGHNA, CDR2 YSLEER. V was cut by 0 bases and J by 2 bases, with 10 bases left in between. The CDR3 DNA reads as TGCGCCAGCAGCCAAGATCTGGCGACACAAGAGACCCAGTACTTC. Translated, it gives CASSQDLATQETQYF.

CDR3 sequence (DNA): TGTGCCAGCTCACCGGCCGGGGGGATAGGCACTGAAGCTTTCTTT. This encodes CASSPAGGIGTEAFF. The gene calls are TRBV18 and TRBJ1-1, with a possible D match to TRBD1 (5 bases). The ends were cut back, 3 bases at V and 4 bases at J, with 15 bases in the middle. This CDR3 is built from 15 residues. CDR1 is KGHSH and CDR2 is LQKENI in the germline V gene.

This clone has just a few counts. The genes are TRBV4-3 and TRBJ1-2; D possibly corresponds to TRBD1 (6 bases). The germline V and J ends were trimmed by 1 base and 6 bases, with 15 bases remaining between them. The germline gives CDR1 LGHNA, CDR2 YSLEER. There are 15 residues in the CDR3. The CDR3 sequence is CASSQGTEPWDGYTF. For the CDR3, the DNA is TGCGCCAGCAGCCAAGGGACAGAACCCTGGGATGGCTACACCTTC.

Details on this clone: The sample holds other DNA sequences that translate to the same CDR3. This rearrangement joins TRBV9 to TRBJ2-3; TRBD2 agrees at 10 bases. The germline V gene encodes CDR1 SGDLS and CDR2 YYNGEE. Trimming took 0 bases from V and 5 from J; bases not matched to a gene: 3. CDR3 length: 15 amino acids. CDR3 in amino acids: CASSVGLAGLDTQYF. The CDR3 DNA reads TGTGCCAGCAGCGTAGGACTAGCGGGTTTAGATACGCAGTATTTT.

The V and J genes are TRBV5-1 and TRBJ2-1, with 7 bases lining up with TRBD1. Trimming took 0 bases from V and 6 from J; bases not matched to a gene: 6. In germline, CDR1 is SGHRS, CDR2 YFSETQ. This CDR3 contains 15 residues. The CDR3 sequence is CASSLGQGRGNEQFF. CDR3 in DNA: TGCGCCAGCAGCTTGGGACAGGGAAGGGGCAATGAGCAGTTCTTC. The full variable domain, in which reference TRBV5-1 and TRBJ2-1 provide the parts outside the CDR3, is KAGVTQTPRYLIKTRGQQVTLSCSPISGHRSVSWYQQTPGQGLQFLFEYFSETQRNKGNFPGRFSGRQFSNSRSEMNVSTLELGDSALYLCASSLGQGRGNEQFFGPGTRLTVL.

To note about this clone: One end of the junction varies from germline; a read error may be responsible. The chain is built from TRBV7-9 and TRBJ2-5, with TRBD2 identical over 9 bases. Matching the DNA end better, TRBJ2-7 makes the J call doubtful. Germline V gene lookup returns CDR1 SEHNR and CDR2 FQNEAQ (reference sequence). The CDR3 is 13 residues long. In DNA, the CDR3 is TGTTCCAGCAAGCTAGCGGGAAACTACGAGCAGTACTTC. Protein: CSSKLAGNYEQYF.

In regard to this clone: The sample carries other DNA sequences with the same CDR3. J is TRBJ2-1 and V is TRBV11-3, with TRBD2 matching 8 bases. J lost 7 bases, V lost 5 bases, and 10 bases had no gene match. Germline V gene lookup returns CDR1 SGHNT and CDR2 YENEEA. The CDR3 length is 15 residues. The CDR3 DNA follows: TGTGCCAGCAGCCTAGCCGGGACTAGTGGAAATGAGCAGTTCTTC. It codes for CASSLAGTSGNEQFF.

The chain recombines TRBV5-6 with TRBJ2-2; D is perhaps TRBD2 (6 bases). Germline V gene sequence: CDR1 SGHDT, CDR2 YYEEEE. The CDR3 runs 15 residues. The V and J ends lost 0 bases and 3 bases respectively, with 9 bases between them. The CDR3 bases are TGTGCCAGCAGCTTGGGACTAGGGGACACCGGGGAGCTGTTTTTT. It codes for CASSLGLGDTGELFF.

As to this clone: At one end the junction does not follow the germline gene, possibly because of a read error. The CDR3 DNA is TGTTCCAGCAGCTTAGGGGGGGGGCGCTGGGGTGGGGACACTGAAGCTTTCTTT. It is translated as CSSSLGGGRWGGDTEAFF. The chain is built from TRBV7-9 and TRBJ1-1; weak D call: TRBD1 (6 bases). Germline V gene lookup returns CDR1 SEHNR and CDR2 FQNEAQ (reference sequence). The CDR3 consists of 18 residues.

The chain joins TRBV27 to TRBJ2-5; TRBD1 agrees at 8 bases. The CDR3 contains 16 residues. Germline values: CDR1 MNHEY, CDR2 SMNVEV (reference sequence). The trim removed 0 bases at V and 2 bases at J, leaving 5 bases unmatched. The CDR3: CASSLSPRQGQETQYF. Here the CDR3 DNA reads TGTGCCAGCAGTTTATCTCCCCGACAGGGGCAAGAGACCCAGTACTTC.